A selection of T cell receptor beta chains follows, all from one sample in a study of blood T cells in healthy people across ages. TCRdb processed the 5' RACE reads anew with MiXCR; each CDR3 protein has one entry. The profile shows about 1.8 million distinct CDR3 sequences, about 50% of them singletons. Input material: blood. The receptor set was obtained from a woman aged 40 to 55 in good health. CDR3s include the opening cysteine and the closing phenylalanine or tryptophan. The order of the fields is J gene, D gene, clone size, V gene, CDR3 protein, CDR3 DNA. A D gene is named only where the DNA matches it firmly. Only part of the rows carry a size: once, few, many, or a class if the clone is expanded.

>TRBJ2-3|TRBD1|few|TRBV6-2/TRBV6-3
CASSYSPGTGRLDTQYF
TGTGCCAGCAGTTACTCCCCAGGGACAGGTCGGTTGGATACGCAGTATTTT
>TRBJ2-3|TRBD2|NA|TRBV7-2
CASRNSGGALSDTQYF
TGTGCCAGCAGGAACTCCGGGGGGGCCCTGTCAGATACGCAGTATTTT
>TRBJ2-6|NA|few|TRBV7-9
CASSLAMADPGANVLTF
TGTGCCAGCAGCTTAGCTATGGCGGACCCTGGGGCCAACGTCCTGACTTTC
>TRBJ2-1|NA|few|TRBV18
CASSPLQGTLNEQFF
TGTGCCAGCTCACCACTCCAGGGGACCCTCAATGAGCAGTTCTTC
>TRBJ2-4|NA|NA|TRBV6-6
CASSPYLTKQYF
TGTGCCAGCAGCCCTTACCTGACGAAGCAGTACTTC
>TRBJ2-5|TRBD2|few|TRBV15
CATTRGVQETQYF
TGTGCCACCACCCGGGGGGTACAAGAGACCCAGTACTTC
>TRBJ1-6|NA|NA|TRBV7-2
CASSTAGSYNSPLHF
TGTGCCAGCAGCACGGCAGGATCCTATAATTCACCCCTCCACTTT
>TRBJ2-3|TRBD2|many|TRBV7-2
CASSVLAGGQADTQYF
TGTGCCAGCAGCGTCTTAGCGGGGGGGCAAGCAGATACGCAGTATTTT
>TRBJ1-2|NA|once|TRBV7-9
CASSFPLRTAQIYGYTF
TGTGCCAGCAGCTTTCCCCTCAGGACAGCGCAGATCTATGGCTACACCTTC
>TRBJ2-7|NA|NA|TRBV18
CASSPPFGTYEQYF
TGTGCCAGCTCACCACCCTTCGGAACCTACGAGCAGTACTTC
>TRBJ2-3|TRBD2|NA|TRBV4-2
CASSHTSADTQYF
TGTGCCAGCAGCCACACTAGCGCAGATACGCAGTATTTT
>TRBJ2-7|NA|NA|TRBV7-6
CASSRDIGAYEQYF
TGTGCCAGCAGCCGGGACATCGGGGCCTACGAGCAGTACTTC
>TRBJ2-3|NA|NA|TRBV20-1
CSAPDRGRTATQYF
TGCAGTGCGCCGGACCGGGGTCGGACAGCTACGCAGTATTTT
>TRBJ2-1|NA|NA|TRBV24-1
CATSDQNRNEQFF
TGTGCCACCAGTGACCAGAATCGTAATGAGCAGTTCTTC
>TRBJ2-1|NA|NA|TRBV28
CASSLYGQGLMNEQFF
TGTGCCAGCAGTTTATATGGGCAGGGGCTCATGAATGAGCAGTTCTTC
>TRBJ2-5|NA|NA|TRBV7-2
CASSSYLAIETQYF
TGTGCCAGTAGCTCCTACTTGGCGATAGAGACCCAGTACTTC
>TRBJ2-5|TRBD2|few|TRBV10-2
CASRQLAGGQETQYF
TGCGCCAGCAGGCAACTAGCGGGGGGCCAAGAGACCCAGTACTTC
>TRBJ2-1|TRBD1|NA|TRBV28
CASSLTVNRQGPEQFF
TGTGCCAGCAGTTTGACCGTAAATCGACAGGGTCCTGAGCAGTTCTTC
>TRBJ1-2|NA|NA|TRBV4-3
CASSQGGNSYGYTF
TGCGCCAGCAGCCAAGGGGGAAACAGCTATGGCTACACCTTC
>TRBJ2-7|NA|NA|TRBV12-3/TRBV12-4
CASRGPGPYEQYF
TGTGCCAGCAGAGGACCAGGGCCCTACGAGCAGTACTTC
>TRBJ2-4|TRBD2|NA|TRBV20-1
CSARDHGLANIQYF
TGCAGTGCTAGAGACCATGGACTAGCAAACATTCAGTACTTC
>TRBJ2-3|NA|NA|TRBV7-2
CASSLVVGNSDTQYF
TGTGCCAGCAGCTTAGTTGTGGGGAATTCAGATACGCAGTATTTT
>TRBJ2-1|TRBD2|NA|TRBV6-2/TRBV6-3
CASALAGSSYNEQFF
TGTGCCAGCGCTCTAGCGGGGAGCTCCTACAATGAGCAGTTCTTC
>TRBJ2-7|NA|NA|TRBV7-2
CASSLGPLTGEQYF
TGTGCCAGCAGCTTAGGACCTCTAACGGGCGAGCAGTACTTC
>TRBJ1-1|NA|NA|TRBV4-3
CASSQESQAPEAFF
TGCGCCAGCAGCCAAGAATCGCAGGCGCCTGAAGCTTTCTTT
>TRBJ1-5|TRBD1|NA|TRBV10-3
CAISESSGGAGVNQPQHF
TGTGCCATCAGTGAGTCGTCAGGGGGCGCGGGCGTGAATCAGCCCCAGCATTTT
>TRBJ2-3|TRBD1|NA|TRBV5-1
CASSFAGQGSTDTQYF
TGCGCCAGCAGCTTCGCGGGACAGGGATCGACAGATACGCAGTATTTT
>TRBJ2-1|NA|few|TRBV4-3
CASSRLNTAEEEQFF
TGCGCCAGCAGCCGCCTCAATACGGCGGAGGAGGAGCAGTTCTTC
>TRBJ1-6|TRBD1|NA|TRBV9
CASSALGQGNSPLHF
TGTGCCAGCAGCGCCCTAGGACAGGGCAATTCACCCCTCCACTTT
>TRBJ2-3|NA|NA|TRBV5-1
CASSSYDTQYF
TGCGCCAGCAGCTCCTACGATACGCAGTATTTT
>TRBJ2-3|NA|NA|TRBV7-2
CASSLGATGLTSTDTQYF
TGTGCCAGCAGCTTAGGGGCCACGGGGTTAACTAGCACAGATACGCAGTATTTT
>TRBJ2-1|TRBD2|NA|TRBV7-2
CASSLVSGGAYNEQFF
TGTGCCAGCAGCTTAGTTAGCGGGGGGGCCTACAATGAGCAGTTCTTC
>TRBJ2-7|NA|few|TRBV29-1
CSVAGTSYEQYF
TGCAGCGTTGCAGGAACCTCCTACGAGCAGTACTTC
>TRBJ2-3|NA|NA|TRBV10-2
CASSDQFSSTDTQYF
TGCGCCAGCAGTGACCAGTTTTCTAGCACAGATACGCAGTATTTT
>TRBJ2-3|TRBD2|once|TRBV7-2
CASSLSGGARGTDTQYF
TGTGCCAGCAGCCTTAGCGGGGGGGCCAGAGGCACAGATACGCAGTATTTT
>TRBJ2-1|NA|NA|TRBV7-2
CAGSFATRVGDEQFF
TGTGCCGGCAGCTTCGCGACTAGAGTGGGGGATGAGCAGTTCTTC
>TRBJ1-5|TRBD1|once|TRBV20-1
CSVSDRLDQPQHF
TGCAGTGTCTCGGACAGGCTGGACCAGCCCCAGCATTTT